This is a list of T cell receptor beta chains from one sample in a study of Ad26.COV2.S vaccination and SARS-CoV-2 variants. Profiled with immunoSEQ multiplex PCR; TCRdb holds only in-frame clones, not every one. This table holds roughly 700,000 clones, roughly nine tenths found once. The source was peripheral blood, collected in a trial of Ad26.COV2.S vaccine versus placebo. Receptors originate from a person aged 18-65 years who received the Ad26.COV2.S COVID-19 vaccine or a placebo. Each CDR3 is given with its conserved first and last residue. A D gene is named only where the DNA matches it firmly. Clone size is not always given. Where it is, it says once, few, many or a class for expanded clones.

cdr3_nt | cdr3_aa | v_call | d_call | clone_size | j_call
TGTGCCACCAGTAAGCGGGATCGGAACGGGGGCCAGTACTTC | CATSKRDRNGGQYF | TRBV24-1 | TRBD2 | NA | TRBJ2-5
TGTGCCAGCAGCCAAGCAGGGGGCTTAGCCAAAAACATTCAGTACTTC | CASSQAGGLAKNIQYF | TRBV14 | TRBD1 | once | TRBJ2-4
TGTGCCAGCAGCCGACAGATCGGGTACGAGCAGTACTTC | CASSRQIGYEQYF | TRBV2 | NA | NA | TRBJ2-7
TGTGCCAGCAGCCTACCCGCGGGGGCAGATACGCAGTATTTT | CASSLPAGADTQYF | TRBV6-6 | TRBD2 | NA | TRBJ2-3
TGTGCCAGTACCCTGGACTCCGACAATGAGCAGTTCTTC | CASTLDSDNEQFF | TRBV12-3/TRBV12-4 | NA | NA | TRBJ2-1
TGTGCCAGCAGCAGACAGGGTCATCAGCCCCAGCATTTT | CASSRQGHQPQHF | TRBV3-1/TRBV3-2 | TRBD1 | NA | TRBJ1-5
TGTGCCAGCAGCTTTGGGGACAGCAACTATGGCTACACCTTC | CASSFGDSNYGYTF | TRBV7-9 | TRBD1 | NA | TRBJ1-2
TGTGCCACCAGCTCCCGGGACAGGGGCGCCTACGAGCAGTACTTC | CATSSRDRGAYEQYF | TRBV15 | TRBD1 | once | TRBJ2-7
TGTGCCAGCAGAGCCGGGACAGGGGTCCGGACGACCCAGTACTTC | CASRAGTGVRTTQYF | TRBV2 | TRBD1 | NA | TRBJ2-5
TGTGCCAGCAGCCAGGAGGCCCCACACAGGGGGCGGGTTGAAAAACTGTTTTTT | CASSQEAPHRGRVEKLFF | TRBV4-2 | TRBD1 | few | TRBJ1-4
TGTGCCAGTAGCACCGGCCCCGGGACTGCTAGCACAGATACGCAGTATTTT | CASSTGPGTASTDTQYF | TRBV19 | NA | NA | TRBJ2-3
TGTGCCAGCAGTTTGGGGGGCGGGCCTTTCTACGAGCAGTACTTC | CASSLGGGPFYEQYF | TRBV7-2 | NA | NA | TRBJ2-7
TGTGCCAGCAGCCTGGGGCTAGCGGGGATCTACGAGCAGTACTTC | CASSLGLAGIYEQYF | TRBV4-2 | TRBD2 | NA | TRBJ2-7
TGTGCCAGTATGAGCAGGGGGCGCAGTTTGGACACTGAAGCTTTCTTT | CASMSRGRSLDTEAFF | TRBV19 | TRBD1 | NA | TRBJ1-1
TGTGCCATCAGTGAGTCTAGGACAGGTAATAGCAATCAGCCCCAGCATTTT | CAISESRTGNSNQPQHF | TRBV10-3 | TRBD1 | NA | TRBJ1-5
TGTGCCACCAGTGATTTCCGTTCAGGACTTAACTATGGCTACACCTTC | CATSDFRSGLNYGYTF | TRBV24-1 | NA | once | TRBJ1-2
TGTGCCGCCCGAGGGAGTCCAGGGGAGCTGTTTTTT | CAARGSPGELFF | TRBV10-3 | NA | NA | TRBJ2-2
TGCGCCAGCAACGCGCAGTATTTT | CASNAQYF | TRBV5-1 | NA | NA | TRBJ2-3
TGTGCCTGGAGGGCTAGCGGGCCCTCCTACGAGCAGTACTTC | CAWRASGPSYEQYF | TRBV30 | TRBD2 | once | TRBJ2-7
TGTGCCAGCAGCTTAGCAACAAACACCGGGGAGCTGTTTTTT | CASSLATNTGELFF | TRBV7-9 | NA | few | TRBJ2-2
TGTGCCAGCAGTGATATGGGTCTAGCCGGCGATACGCAGTATTTT | CASSDMGLAGDTQYF | TRBV25-1 | NA | NA | TRBJ2-3
TGTGCCATCAACGGAGGCGGTACTAGCACAGATACGCAGTATTTT | CAINGGGTSTDTQYF | TRBV10-3 | NA | NA | TRBJ2-3
TGTGCCAGCAGCCAAGGAGTAGCGAGCACAGATACGCAGTATTTT | CASSQGVASTDTQYF | TRBV3-1/TRBV3-2 | NA | NA | TRBJ2-3
TGTGCCAGCAGTGAAGCGGGGGTTTGGTCACCCCTCCACTTT | CASSEAGVWSPLHF | TRBV6-1 | NA | NA | TRBJ1-6